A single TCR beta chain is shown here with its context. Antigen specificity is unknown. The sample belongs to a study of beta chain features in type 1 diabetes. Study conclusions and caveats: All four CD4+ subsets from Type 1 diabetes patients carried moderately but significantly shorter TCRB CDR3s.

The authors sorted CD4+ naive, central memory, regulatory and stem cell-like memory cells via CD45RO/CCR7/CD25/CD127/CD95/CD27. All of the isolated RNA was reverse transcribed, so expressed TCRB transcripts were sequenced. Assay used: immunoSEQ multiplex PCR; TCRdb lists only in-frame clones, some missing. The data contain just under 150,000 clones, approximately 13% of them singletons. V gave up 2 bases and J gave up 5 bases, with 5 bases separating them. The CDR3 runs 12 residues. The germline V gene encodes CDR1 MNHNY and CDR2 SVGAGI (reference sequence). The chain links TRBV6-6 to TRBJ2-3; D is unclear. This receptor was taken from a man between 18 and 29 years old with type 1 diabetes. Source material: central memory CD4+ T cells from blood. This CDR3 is CASSYPLDTQYF. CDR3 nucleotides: TGTGCCAGCAGTTACCCCTTAGATACGCAGTATTTT.